Sequencing of this T cell receptor (beta chain) was carried out in a study of T cell repertoires in cytomegalovirus infection. Whole-study context: CMV epitopes in the study were HLA-C-restricted (recently identified) and HLA-B-restricted (well studied). Public TCR beta signatures marked donors with CMV infection and the matching HLA. Study-wide findings and caveats: Summed public TCR beta family frequency identified CMV carriers bearing the relevant HLA. The ex vivo response was dominated by HLA-C-restricted CMV-specific TCR beta clonotypes.

The sample holds a few counts of this clonotype. Its antigen is still unknown. TCRdb fed the reads into MiXCR, producing one record per CDR3 protein. The sample has about 110,000 distinct CDR3 sequences; around 30% are singletons. CDR3 size: 12 residues. Trimming at V came to 5 bases and at J to 7 bases, leaving 2 bases not matched to a gene. The chain uses TRBV12-3 or TRBV12-4 and TRBJ2-1; TRBD1 matches 7 bases. The material sequenced was CD8+ T cells from cultured PBMCs, taken from culture after CMV antigen stimulation. This receptor was taken from a human donor in good health (CMV status not recorded). Some clones in this sample may be carry-over from other donors' samples. CDR3 DNA: TGTGCCAGCAGTCCACAGGGGAATGAGCAGTTCTTC. Protein: CASSPQGNEQFF.